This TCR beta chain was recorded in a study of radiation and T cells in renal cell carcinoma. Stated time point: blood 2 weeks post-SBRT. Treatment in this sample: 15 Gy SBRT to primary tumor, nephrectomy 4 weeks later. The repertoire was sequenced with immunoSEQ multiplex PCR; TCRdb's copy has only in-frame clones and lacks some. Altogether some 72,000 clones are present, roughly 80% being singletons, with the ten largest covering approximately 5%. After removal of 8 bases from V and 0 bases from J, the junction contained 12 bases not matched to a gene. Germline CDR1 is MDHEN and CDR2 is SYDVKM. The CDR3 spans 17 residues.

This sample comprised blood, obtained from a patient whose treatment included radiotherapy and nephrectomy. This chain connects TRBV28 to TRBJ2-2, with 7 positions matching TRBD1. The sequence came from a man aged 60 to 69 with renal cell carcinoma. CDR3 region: CASLGTAYFANTGELFF. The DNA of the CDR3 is TGTGCCAGCCTAGGGACAGCCTATTTCGCGAACACCGGGGAGCTGTTTTTT.